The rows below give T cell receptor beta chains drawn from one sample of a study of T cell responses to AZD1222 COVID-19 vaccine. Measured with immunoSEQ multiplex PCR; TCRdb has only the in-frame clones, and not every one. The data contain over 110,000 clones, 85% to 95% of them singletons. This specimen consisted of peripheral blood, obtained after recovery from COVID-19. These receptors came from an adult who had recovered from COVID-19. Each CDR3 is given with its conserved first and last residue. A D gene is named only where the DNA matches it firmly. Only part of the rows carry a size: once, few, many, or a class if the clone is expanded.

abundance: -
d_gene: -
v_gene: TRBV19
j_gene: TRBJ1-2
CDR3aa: CASSPWGQNGYTF
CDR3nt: TGTGCCAGTAGTCCATGGGGTCAAAATGGCTACACCTTC

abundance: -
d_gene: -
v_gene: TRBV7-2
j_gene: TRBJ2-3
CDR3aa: CASSSVMSRTDTQYF
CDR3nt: TGTGCCAGCAGCTCGGTGATGTCCCGCACAGATACGCAGTATTTT

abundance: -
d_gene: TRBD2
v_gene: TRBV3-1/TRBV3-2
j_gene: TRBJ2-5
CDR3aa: CASSPGTSGGQETQYF
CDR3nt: TGTGCCAGCAGTCCGGGGACTAGCGGTGGCCAAGAGACCCAGTACTTC

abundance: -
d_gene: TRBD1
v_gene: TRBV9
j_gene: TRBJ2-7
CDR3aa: CASSQGQGLPYEQYF
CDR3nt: TGTGCCAGCAGCCAAGGACAGGGCCTTCCCTACGAGCAGTACTTC

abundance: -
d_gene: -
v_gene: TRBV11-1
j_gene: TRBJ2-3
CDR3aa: CASSLGQQDTQYF
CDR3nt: TGTGCCAGCAGCTTAGGACAGCAAGATACGCAGTATTTT

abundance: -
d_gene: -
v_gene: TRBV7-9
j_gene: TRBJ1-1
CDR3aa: CASSLTRNTEAFF
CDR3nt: TGTGCCAGCAGCCTCACACGGAACACTGAAGCTTTCTTT

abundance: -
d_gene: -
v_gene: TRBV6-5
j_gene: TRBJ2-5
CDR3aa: CASSLGSGYF
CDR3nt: TGTGCCAGCAGTTTGGGGTCCGGGTACTTC

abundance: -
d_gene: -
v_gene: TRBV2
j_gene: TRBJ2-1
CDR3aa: CASNGPRTQFLSSYNEQFF
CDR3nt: TGTGCCAGCAACGGTCCCAGGACCCAGTTCCTTAGCTCCTACAATGAGCAGTTCTTC

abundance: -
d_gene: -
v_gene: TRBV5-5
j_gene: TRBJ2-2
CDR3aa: CASSLGRTPLRTGELFF
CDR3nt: TGTGCCAGCAGCTTGGGACGGACTCCCCTTCGCACCGGGGAGCTGTTTTTT

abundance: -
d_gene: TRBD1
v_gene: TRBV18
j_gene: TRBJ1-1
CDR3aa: CASSALGGQGSTEAFF
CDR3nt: TGTGCCAGCTCAGCCCTTGGGGGACAGGGAAGCACTGAAGCTTTCTTT

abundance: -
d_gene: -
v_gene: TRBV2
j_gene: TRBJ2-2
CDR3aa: CASSGGLENTGELFF
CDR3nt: TGTGCCAGCAGTGGGGGCCTTGAAAACACCGGGGAGCTGTTTTTT

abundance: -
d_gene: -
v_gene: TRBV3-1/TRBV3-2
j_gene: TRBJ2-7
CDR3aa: CASSQDILGGDEQYF
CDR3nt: TGTGCCAGCAGCCAAGATATATTGGGGGGCGACGAGCAGTACTTC

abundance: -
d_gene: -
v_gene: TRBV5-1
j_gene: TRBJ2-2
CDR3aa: CASSSGDLTGELFF
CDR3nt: TGCGCCAGCAGCTCCGGGGACTTAACCGGGGAGCTGTTTTTT

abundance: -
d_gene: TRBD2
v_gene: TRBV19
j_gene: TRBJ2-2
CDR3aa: CASSIASGTDGELFF
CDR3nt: TGTGCCAGTAGTATAGCTAGCGGGACAGACGGGGAGCTGTTTTTT

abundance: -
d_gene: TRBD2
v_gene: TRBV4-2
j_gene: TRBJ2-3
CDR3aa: CASSQAEAGGPRTQYF
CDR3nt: TGTGCCAGCAGCCAAGCTGAGGCGGGAGGGCCAAGGACGCAGTATTTT

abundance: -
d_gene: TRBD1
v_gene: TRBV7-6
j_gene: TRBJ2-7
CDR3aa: CASTQLGGTGGYEQYF
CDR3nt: TGTGCCAGCACCCAATTGGGTGGGACAGGGGGATACGAGCAGTACTTC

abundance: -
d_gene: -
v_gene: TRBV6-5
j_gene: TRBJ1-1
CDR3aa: CASRAAGEAAFF
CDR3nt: TGTGCCAGCAGGGCGGCCGGGGAGGCGGCTTTCTTT

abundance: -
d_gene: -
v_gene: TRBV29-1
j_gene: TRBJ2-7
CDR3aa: CSVAAGSYEQYF
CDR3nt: TGCAGCGTTGCGGCAGGGTCCTACGAGCAGTACTTC

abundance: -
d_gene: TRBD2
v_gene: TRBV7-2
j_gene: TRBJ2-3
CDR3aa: CASSLARGLAGVTDTQYF
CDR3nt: TGTGCCAGCAGCTTAGCGCGGGGACTAGCGGGAGTAACGGATACGCAGTATTTT

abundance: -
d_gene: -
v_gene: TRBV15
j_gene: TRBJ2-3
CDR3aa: CATSRDRGVGADTQYF
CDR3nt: TGTGCCACCAGCAGAGATAGGGGAGTTGGAGCAGATACGCAGTATTTT

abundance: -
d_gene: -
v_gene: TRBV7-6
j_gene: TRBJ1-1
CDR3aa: CASTLGGSGWNTEAFF
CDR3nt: TGTGCCAGCACGCTGGGGGGATCCGGGTGGAACACTGAAGCTTTCTTT

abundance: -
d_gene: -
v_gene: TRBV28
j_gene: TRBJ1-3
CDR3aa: CASSLGALIPVSGNTIYF
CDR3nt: TGTGCCAGCAGTTTGGGTGCTTTGATCCCAGTCTCTGGAAACACCATATATTTT

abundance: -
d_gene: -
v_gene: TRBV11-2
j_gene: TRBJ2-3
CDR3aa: CASSPDARTQYF
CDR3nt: TGTGCCAGCAGCCCGGATGCAAGGACGCAGTATTTT

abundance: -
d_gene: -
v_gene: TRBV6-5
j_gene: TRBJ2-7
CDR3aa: CASSPPRGLFYEQYF
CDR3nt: TGTGCCAGCAGCCCCCCCAGGGGTTTATTCTATGAGCAGTACTTC

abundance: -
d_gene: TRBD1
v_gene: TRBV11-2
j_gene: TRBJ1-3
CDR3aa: CASTDRDRGLPIYF
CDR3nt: TGTGCCAGCACCGACCGGGACAGGGGTCTCCCCATATATTTT

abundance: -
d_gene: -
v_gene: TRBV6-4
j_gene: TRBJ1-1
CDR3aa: CASSRDPELNTEAFF
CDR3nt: TGTGCCAGCAGTCGGGACCCAGAACTGAACACTGAAGCTTTCTTT

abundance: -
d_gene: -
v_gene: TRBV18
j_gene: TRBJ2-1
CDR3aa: CASSPPVGSYNEQFF
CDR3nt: TGTGCCAGCTCACCACCGGTGGGTTCCTACAATGAGCAGTTCTTC

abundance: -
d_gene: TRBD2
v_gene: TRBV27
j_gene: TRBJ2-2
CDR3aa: CASSLRGRDTGELFF
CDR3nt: TGTGCCAGCAGTTTACGGGGGAGGGACACCGGGGAGCTGTTTTTT

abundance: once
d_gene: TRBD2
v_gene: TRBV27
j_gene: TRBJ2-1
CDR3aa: CASTASGRVSYNEQFF
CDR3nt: TGTGCCAGCACGGCTAGCGGGAGGGTATCCTACAATGAGCAGTTCTTC

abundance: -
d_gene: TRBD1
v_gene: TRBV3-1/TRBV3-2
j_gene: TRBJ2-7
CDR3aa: CASRPAGTGGAGQFEQYF
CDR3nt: TGTGCCAGCAGGCCCGCCGGGACAGGGGGCGCCGGTCAGTTCGAGCAGTACTTC

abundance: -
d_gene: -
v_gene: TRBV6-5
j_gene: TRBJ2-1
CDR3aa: CASSYVVGSAHEQFF
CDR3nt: TGTGCCAGCAGTTACGTGGTCGGGAGTGCCCATGAGCAGTTCTTC

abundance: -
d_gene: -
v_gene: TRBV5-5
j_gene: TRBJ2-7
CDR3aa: CASSLVLSYEQYF
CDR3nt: TGTGCCAGCAGCTTGGTATTGAGCTACGAGCAGTACTTC

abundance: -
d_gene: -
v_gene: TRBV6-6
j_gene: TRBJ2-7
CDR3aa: CASSYGPAGLAYEQYF
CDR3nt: TGTGCCAGCAGTTACGGCCCAGCGGGCCTCGCCTACGAGCAGTACTTC

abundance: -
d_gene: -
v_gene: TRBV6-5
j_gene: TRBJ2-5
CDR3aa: CASTPGDYLETQYF
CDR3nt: TGTGCCAGCACGCCCGGGGATTACCTAGAGACCCAGTACTTC

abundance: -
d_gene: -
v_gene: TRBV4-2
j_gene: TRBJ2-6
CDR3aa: CASSLGDGGANVLTF
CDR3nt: TGTGCCAGCAGCCTAGGGGACGGTGGGGCCAACGTCCTGACTTTC

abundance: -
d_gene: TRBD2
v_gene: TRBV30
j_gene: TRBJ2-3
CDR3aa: CAWSVRAGVSVRTDTQYF
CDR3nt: TGTGCCTGGAGTGTACGAGCGGGAGTTTCAGTGCGCACAGATACGCAGTATTTT

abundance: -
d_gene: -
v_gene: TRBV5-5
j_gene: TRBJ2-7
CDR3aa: CASSFWGLYEQYF
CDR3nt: TGTGCCAGCAGCTTTTGGGGTCTCTACGAGCAGTACTTC

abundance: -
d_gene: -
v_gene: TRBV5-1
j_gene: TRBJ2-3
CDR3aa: CASSLRWLGTDTQYF
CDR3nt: TGCGCCAGCAGCTTGAGATGGTTGGGGACAGATACGCAGTATTTT

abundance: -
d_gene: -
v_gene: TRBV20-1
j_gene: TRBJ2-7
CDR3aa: CSASPVQGYEQYF
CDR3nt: TGCAGTGCTAGTCCCGTTCAGGGCTACGAGCAGTACTTC

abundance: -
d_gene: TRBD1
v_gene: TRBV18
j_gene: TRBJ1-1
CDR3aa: CASSPRGQGAVGTEAFF
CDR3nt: TGTGCCAGCTCACCTCGGGGACAGGGGGCGGTCGGCACTGAAGCTTTCTTT

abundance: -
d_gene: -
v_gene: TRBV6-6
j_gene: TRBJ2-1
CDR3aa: CASSYVESSYNEQFF
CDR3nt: TGTGCCAGCAGTTACGTGGAGAGCTCCTACAATGAGCAGTTCTTC

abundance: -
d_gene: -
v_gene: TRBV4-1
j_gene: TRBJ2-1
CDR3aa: CASSQGRASSYNEQFF
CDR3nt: TGCGCCAGCAGCCAAGGAAGGGCCAGCTCCTACAATGAGCAGTTCTTC

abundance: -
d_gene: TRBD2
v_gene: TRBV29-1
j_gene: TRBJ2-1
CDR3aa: CSGRLAEHNEQFF
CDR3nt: TGCAGCGGACGACTAGCGGAGCACAATGAGCAGTTCTTC

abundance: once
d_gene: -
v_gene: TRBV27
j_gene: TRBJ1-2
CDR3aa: CASSPTVTAYGYTF
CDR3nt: TGTGCCAGCAGCCCGACAGTGACGGCCTATGGCTACACCTTC

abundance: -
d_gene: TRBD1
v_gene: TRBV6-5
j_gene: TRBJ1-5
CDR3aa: CASSSPGTGVYQPQHF
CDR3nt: TGTGCCAGCAGTTCCCCCGGGACAGGGGTTTATCAGCCCCAGCATTTT

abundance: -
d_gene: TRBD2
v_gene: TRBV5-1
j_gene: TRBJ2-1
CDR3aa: CASSFPSSGTKHNEQFF
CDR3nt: TGCGCCAGCAGCTTCCCTTCATCCGGGACTAAACACAATGAGCAGTTCTTC

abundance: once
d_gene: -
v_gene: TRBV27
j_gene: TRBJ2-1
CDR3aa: CASSLSVYNEQFF
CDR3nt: TGTGCCAGCAGTTTATCGGTTTACAATGAGCAGTTCTTC

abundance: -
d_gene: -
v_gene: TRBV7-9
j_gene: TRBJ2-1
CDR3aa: CASSWGVSSYNEQFF
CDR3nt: TGTGCCAGCAGCTGGGGGGTTAGCTCCTACAATGAGCAGTTCTTC

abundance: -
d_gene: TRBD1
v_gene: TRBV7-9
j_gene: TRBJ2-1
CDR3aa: CASSRIQITGDFHNEQFF
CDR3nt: TGTGCCAGCAGCCGCATACAAATAACAGGGGATTTTCACAATGAGCAGTTCTTC

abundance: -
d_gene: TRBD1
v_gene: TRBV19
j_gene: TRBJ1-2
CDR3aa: CASSVDQGLTGARSGYTF
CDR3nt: TGTGCCAGTAGTGTGGACCAAGGGCTGACAGGGGCCAGGTCTGGCTACACCTTC